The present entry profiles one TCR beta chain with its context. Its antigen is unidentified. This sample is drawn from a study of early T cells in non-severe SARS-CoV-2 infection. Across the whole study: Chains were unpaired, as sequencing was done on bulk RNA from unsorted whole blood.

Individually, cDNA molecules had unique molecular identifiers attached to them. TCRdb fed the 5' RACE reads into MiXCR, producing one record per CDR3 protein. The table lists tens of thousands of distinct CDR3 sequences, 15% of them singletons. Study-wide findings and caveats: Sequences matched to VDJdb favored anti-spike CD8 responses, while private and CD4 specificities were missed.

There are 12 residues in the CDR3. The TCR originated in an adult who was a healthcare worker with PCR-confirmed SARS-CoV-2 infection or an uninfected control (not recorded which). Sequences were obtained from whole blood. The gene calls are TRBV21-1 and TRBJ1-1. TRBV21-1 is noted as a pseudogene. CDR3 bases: TGTGCCAGCAGCAATCCCACGAATGAAGCTTTCTTT. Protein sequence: CASSNPTNEAFF.